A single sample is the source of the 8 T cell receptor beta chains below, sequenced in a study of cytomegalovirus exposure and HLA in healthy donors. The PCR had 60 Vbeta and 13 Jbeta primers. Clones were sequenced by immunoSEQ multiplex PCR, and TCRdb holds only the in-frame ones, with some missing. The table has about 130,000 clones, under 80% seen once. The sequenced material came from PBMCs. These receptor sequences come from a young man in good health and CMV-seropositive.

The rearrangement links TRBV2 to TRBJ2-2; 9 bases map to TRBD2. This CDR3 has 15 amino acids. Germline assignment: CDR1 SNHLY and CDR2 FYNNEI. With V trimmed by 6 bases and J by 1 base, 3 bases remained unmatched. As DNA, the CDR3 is TGTGCCAGCAGAGTACTAGCGGGGAACACCGGGGAGCTGTTTTTT. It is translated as CASRVLAGNTGELFF.

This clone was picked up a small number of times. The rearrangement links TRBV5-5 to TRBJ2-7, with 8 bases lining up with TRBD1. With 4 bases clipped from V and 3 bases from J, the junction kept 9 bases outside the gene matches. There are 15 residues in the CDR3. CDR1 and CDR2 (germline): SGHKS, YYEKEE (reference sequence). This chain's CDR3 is CASSLSGQAFYEQYF. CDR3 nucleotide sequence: TGTGCCAGCAGCCTTTCGGGACAGGCGTTCTACGAGCAGTACTTC. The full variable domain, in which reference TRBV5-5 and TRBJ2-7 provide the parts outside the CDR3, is DAGVTQSPTHLIKTRGQQVTLRCSPISGHKSVSWYQQVLGQGPQFIFQYYEKEERGRGNFPDRFSARQFPNYSSELNVNALLLGDSALYLCASSLSGQAFYEQYFGPGTRLTVT.

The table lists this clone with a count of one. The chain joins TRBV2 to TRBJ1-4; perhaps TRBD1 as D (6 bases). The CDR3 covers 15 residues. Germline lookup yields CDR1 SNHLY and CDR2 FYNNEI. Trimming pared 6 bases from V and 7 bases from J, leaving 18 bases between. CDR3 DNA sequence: TGTGCCAGCAGGGTAACAGGGAGTCTCGGTGAAAAACTGTTTTTT. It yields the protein CASRVTGSLGEKLFF. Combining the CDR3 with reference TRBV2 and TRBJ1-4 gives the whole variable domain EPEVTQTPSHQVTQMGQEVILRCVPISNHLYFYWYRQILGQKVEFLVSFYNNEISEKSEIFDDQFSVERPDGSNFTLKIRSTKLEDSAMYFCASRVTGSLGEKLFFGSGTQLSVL.

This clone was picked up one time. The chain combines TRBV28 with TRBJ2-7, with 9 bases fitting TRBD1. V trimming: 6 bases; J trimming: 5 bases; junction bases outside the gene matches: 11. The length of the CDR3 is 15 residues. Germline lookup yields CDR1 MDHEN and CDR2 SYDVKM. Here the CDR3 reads CASSLTLGTGNEQYF. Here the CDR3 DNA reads TGTGCCAGCAGCCTTACCTTGGGGACAGGGAACGAGCAGTACTTC.

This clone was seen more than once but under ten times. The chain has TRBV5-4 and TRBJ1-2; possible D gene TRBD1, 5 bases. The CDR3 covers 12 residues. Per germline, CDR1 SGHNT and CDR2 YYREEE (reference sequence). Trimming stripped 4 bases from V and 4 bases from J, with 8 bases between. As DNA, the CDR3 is TGTGCCAGCAGCGTCGACAGCTATGGCTACACCTTC. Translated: CASSVDSYGYTF.

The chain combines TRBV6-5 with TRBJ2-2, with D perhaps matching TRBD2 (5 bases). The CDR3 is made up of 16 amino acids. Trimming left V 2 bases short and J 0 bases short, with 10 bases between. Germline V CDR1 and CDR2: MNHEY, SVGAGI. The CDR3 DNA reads TGTGCCAGCAGTTACAGCGGAAGGACGAACACCGGGGAGCTGTTTTTT. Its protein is CASSYSGRTNTGELFF.

CDR3 sequence reads: CASSRIGGKSYNEQFF. The DNA of the CDR3 is TGTGCCAGCAGCCGTATCGGGGGGAAATCCTACAATGAGCAGTTCTTC. This chain connects TRBV9 to TRBJ2-1; TRBD2 aligns across 7 bases. J was trimmed by 1 base and V by 4 bases; bases with no gene match: 8. The CDR3 contains 16 residues. CDR1 SGDLS and CDR2 YYNGEE come from the germline V gene. The full variable domain, with the rest looked up from reference TRBV9 and TRBJ2-1, is DSGVTQTPKHLITATGQRVTLRCSPRSGDLSVYWYQQSLDQGLQFLIQYYNGEERAKGNILERFSAQQFPDLHSELNLSSLELGDSALYFCASSRIGGKSYNEQFFGPGTRLTVL.

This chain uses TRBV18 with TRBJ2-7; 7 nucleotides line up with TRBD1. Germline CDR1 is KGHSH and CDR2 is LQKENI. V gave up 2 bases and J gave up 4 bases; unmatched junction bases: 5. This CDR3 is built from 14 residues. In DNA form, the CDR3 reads TGTGCCAGCTCACCAACAGGGGAGAGGTACGAGCAGTACTTC. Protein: CASSPTGERYEQYF.